This TCR beta chain is drawn from a study of shared clonotypes between healthy human individuals. The study's findings and limits: Represented diversity, genetic and exposure-history alike, was limited by few donors.

A note on this clone: Its target is unknown.

Splitting of each subset's genomic DNA was done evenly across several immunoSEQ plates. The protocol was immunoSEQ multiplex PCR, while the TCRdb copy is restricted to in-frame clones and leaves out a portion. The table lists some 2.3 million clones, about 92% of them singletons. The CDR3 consists of 15 residues. Trimming took 6 bases from V and 0 from J, leaving 12 bases between them. Germline-derived CDR1 and CDR2 are ENHRY and SYGVKD. The chain employs TRBV10-3 and TRBJ1-3; unclear D gene. The TCR originated in a man between 18 and 29 years old in good health. Some clones in this sample may be carry-over from other donors' samples. The sample consisted of naive CD4+ T cells from PBMCs. Subset given: CD45RA+ positively selected. CDR3 coding DNA: TGTGCCATCAGGAGGGATTTAACCTCTGGAAACACCATATATTTT. Amino acids: CAIRRDLTSGNTIYF.